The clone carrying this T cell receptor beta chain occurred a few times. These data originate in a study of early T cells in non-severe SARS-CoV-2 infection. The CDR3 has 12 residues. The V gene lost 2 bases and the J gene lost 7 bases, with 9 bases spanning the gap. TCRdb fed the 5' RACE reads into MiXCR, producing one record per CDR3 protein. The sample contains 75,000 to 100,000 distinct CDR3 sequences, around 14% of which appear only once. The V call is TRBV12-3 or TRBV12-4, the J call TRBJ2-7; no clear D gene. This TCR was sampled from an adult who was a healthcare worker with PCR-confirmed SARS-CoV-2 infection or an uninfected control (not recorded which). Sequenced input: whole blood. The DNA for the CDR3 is TGTGCCAGCAGTTTAAGGTTTGGGGAGCAGTACTTC. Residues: CASSLRFGEQYF.